What follows is one TCR beta chain and its context. Its cognate antigen is unknown. This record belongs to a study of CD8 T cells in ankylosing spondylitis. Points from the study as a whole: Seemingly distinctive of ankylosing spondylitis blood was a TCR beta motif formed by eight highly homologous variants.

Quantitative 5'-RACE with molecular barcodes was used to make the TCR beta libraries. TCRdb processed the 5' RACE reads anew with MiXCR; each CDR3 protein has one entry. The sample consists of approximately 350,000 distinct CDR3 sequences, approximately 22% of them appearing once. Between the trimmed V and J ends, which lost 1 base and 0 bases, there was a span of 7 bases. The germline V gene encodes CDR1 WSHSY and CDR2 SAAADI. The CDR3 runs 15 residues. The origin of this receptor is a male donor with ankylosing spondylitis or in good health (not recorded which). V is TRBV10-2 and J is TRBJ1-3; D is undetermined. The sequenced material came from blood, either unsorted or a sorted T cell fraction (not recorded which). The CDR3 region is CASSEFGGSGNTIYF. CDR3 nucleotides: TGCGCCAGCAGTGAGTTCGGAGGCTCTGGAAACACCATATATTTT.